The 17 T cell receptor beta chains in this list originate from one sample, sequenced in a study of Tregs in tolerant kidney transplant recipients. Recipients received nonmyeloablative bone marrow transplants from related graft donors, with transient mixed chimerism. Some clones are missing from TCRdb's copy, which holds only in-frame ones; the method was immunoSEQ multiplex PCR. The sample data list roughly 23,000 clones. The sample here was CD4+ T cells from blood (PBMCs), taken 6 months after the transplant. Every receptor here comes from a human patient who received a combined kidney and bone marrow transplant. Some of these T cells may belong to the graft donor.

The CDR3 bases that were read are TGCAGTGCCCGCGACATCTCTGGGGCCAACGTC. It specifies CSARDISGANV. The entire CDR3 is CSARDISGANVLTF. This chain connects TRBV20-1 to TRBJ2-6; the D is unclear. The CDR3 end is not reached by the read, which stops 3 residues before it; the germline J gene fills it in. In germline, CDR1 is DFQATT, CDR2 SNEGSKA (reference sequence). The CDR3 covers 14 residues. V was cut by 6 bases and J by 0 bases, with 9 bases left in between.

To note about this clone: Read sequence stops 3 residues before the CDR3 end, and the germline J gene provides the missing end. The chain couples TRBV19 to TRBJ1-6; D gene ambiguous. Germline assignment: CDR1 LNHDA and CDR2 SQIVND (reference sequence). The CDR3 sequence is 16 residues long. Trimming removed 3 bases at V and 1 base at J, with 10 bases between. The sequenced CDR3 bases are TGTGCCAGTAGTATTACAGACCGTTCCTATAATTCACCC. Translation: CASSITDRSYNSP. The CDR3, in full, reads CASSITDRSYNSPLHF.

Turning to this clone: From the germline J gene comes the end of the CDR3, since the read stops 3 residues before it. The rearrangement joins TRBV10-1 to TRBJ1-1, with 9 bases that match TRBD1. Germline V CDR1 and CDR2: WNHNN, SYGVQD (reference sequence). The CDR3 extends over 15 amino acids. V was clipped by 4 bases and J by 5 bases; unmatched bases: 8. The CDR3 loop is CASSGAHRGQTEAFF. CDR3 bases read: TGCGCCAGCAGTGGGGCCCACAGGGGGCAAACTGAA.

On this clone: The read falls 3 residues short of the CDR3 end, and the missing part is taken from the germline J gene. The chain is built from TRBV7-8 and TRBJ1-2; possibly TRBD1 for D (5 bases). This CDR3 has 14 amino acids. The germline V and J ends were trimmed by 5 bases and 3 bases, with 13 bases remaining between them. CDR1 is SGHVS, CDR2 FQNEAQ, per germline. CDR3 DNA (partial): TGTGCCAGCAGCCGACAGTTTCCGGACTATGGC. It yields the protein CASSRQFPDYG. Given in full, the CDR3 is CASSRQFPDYGYTF.

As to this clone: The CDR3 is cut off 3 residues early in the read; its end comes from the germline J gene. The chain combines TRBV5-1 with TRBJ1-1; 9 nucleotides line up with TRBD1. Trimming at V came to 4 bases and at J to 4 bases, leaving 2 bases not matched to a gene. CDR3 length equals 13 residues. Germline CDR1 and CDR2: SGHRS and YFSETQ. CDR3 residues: CASSGTGRTEAFF. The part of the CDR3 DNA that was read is TGCGCCAGCAGCGGGACAGGGCGCACTGAA.

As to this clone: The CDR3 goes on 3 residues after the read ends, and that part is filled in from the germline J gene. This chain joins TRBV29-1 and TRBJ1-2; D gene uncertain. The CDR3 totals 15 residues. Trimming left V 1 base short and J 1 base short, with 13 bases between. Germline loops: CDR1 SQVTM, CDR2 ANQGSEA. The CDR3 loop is CSVEGTVDYNYGYTF. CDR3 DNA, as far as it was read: TGCAGCGTTGAAGGGACCGTTGACTATAACTATGGC.

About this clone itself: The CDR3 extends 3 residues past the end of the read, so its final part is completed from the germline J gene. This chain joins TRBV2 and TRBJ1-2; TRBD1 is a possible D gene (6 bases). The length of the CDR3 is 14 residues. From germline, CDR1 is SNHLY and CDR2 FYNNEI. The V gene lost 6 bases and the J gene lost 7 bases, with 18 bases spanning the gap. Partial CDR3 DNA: TGTGCCAGCAGACCCGGGGGGGGCGGCTTTGGC. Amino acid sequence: CASRPGGGGFG. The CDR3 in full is CASRPGGGGFGYTF.

The sequenced CDR3 bases are TGTGCCAGCAGCGTTCCGGGACAGCACAATGAG. This gives the protein CASSVPGQHNE. The CDR3, in full, reads CASSVPGQHNEQFF. This chain joins TRBV14 and TRBJ2-1; 7 bases agree with TRBD1. The DNA ends 3 residues before the CDR3 does, and the rest of the CDR3 is filled in from the germline J gene. The CDR3 covers 14 residues. V shed 5 bases and J 5 bases; nucleotides not matched to a gene: 6. Looked up from germline, CDR1 is SGHDN and CDR2 is FVKESK.

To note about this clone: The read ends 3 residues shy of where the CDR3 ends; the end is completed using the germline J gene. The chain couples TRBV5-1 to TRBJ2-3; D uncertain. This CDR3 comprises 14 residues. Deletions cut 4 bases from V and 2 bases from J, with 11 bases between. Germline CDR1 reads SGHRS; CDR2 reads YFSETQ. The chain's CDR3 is CASSLTPYTDTQYF. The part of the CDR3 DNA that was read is TGCGCCAGCAGCCTGACACCTTACACAGATACG.

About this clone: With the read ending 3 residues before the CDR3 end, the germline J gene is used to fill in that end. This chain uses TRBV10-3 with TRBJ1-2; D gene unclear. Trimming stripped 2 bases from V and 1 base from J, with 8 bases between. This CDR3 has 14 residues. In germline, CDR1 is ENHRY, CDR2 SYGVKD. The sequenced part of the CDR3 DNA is TGTGCCATCAGTGAGCCTTCCGTTAACTATGGC. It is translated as CAISEPSVNYG. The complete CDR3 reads CAISEPSVNYGYTF.

CDR3 loop: CASSWRNEKEGRGQYF. The sequenced CDR3 bases are TGTGCCAGCAGTTGGCGGAACGAAAAAGAAGGACGGGGT. The V and J genes are TRBV6-2 or TRBV6-3 and TRBJ2-4; TRBD2 is a possible D gene (5 bases). From the germline J gene comes the end of the CDR3, since the read stops 3 residues before it. Germline V gives CDR1 MNHEY, CDR2 SVGEGT. This CDR3 comprises 16 residues.

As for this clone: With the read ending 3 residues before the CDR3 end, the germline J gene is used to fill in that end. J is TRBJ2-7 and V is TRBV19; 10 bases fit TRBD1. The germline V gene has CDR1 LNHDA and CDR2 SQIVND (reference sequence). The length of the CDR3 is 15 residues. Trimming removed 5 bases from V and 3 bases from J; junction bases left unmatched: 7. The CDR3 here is CASSVWDRGRYEQYF. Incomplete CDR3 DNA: TGTGCCAGTAGTGTTTGGGACAGGGGTCGCTACGAG.

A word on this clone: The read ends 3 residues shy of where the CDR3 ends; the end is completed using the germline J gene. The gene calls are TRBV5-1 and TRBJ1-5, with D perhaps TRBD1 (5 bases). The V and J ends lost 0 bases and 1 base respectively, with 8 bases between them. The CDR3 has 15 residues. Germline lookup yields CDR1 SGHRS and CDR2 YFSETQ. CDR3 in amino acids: CASSLVGASNQPQHF. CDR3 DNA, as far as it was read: TGCGCCAGCAGCTTGGTAGGGGCGAGCAATCAGCCC.

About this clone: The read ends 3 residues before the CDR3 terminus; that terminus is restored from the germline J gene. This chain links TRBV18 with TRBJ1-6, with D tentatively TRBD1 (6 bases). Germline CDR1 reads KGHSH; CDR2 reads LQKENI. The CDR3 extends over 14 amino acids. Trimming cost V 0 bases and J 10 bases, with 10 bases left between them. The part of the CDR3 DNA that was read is TGTGCCAGCTCACCACCACAGGGCGGCTCACCC. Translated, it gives CASSPPQGGSP. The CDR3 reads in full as CASSPPQGGSPLHF. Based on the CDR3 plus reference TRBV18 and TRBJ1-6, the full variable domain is NAGVMQNPRHLVRRRGQEARLRCSPMKGHSHVYWYRQLPEEGLKFMVYLQKENIIDESGMPKERFSAEFPKEGPSILRIQQVVRGDSAAYFCASSPPQGGSPLHFGNGTRLTVT.

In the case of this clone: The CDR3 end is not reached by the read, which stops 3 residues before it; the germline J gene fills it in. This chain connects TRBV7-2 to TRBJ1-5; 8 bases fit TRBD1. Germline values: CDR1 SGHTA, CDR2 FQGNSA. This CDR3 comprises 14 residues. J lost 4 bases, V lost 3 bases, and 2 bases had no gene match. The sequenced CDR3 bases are TGTGCCAGCAGCTTGGACAGGGCAAATCAGCCC. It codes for CASSLDRANQP. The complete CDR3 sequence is CASSLDRANQPQHF.

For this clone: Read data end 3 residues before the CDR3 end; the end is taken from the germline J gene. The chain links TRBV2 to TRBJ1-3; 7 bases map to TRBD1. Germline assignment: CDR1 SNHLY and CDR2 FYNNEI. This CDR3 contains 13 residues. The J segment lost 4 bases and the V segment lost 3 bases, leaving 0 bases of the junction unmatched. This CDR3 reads CASSETGGNTIYF. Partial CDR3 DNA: TGTGCCAGCAGTGAGACAGGGGGAAACACC.

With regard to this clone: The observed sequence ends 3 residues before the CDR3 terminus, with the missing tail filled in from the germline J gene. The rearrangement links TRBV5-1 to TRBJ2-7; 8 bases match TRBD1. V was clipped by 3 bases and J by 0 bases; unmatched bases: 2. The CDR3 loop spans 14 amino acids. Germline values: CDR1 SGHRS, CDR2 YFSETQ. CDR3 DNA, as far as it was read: TGCGCCAGCAGCTCGACAGGGGCCTCCTACGAG. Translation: CASSSTGASYE. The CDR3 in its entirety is CASSSTGASYEQYF. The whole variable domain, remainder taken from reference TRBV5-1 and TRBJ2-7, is KAGVTQTPRYLIKTRGQQVTLSCSPISGHRSVSWYQQTPGQGLQFLFEYFSETQRNKGNFPGRFSGRQFSNSRSEMNVSTLELGDSALYLCASSSTGASYEQYFGPGTRLTVT.